These 18 T cell receptor beta chains were all obtained from the same sample, sequenced in a study of shared clonotypes between healthy human individuals. The assay was immunoSEQ multiplex PCR, and TCRdb's table has in-frame clones only and misses some. This sample has about 600,000 clones, with about 97% found just once. The sample consisted of naive CD4+ T cells sorted from blood. Specified subset: CD45RA+ positively selected. Receptor source: a woman in her twenties or thirties in good health.

The J gene is TRBJ2-4, the V gene TRBV12-5; 7 bases are shared with TRBD2. Germline CDR1 reads LGHNT; CDR2 reads FRNRAP. The CDR3 runs to 18 residues. The V and J ends lost 0 bases and 2 bases, in that order; junction bases with no gene match: 10. The CDR3 sequence: CASGLVYRAGESKNIQYF. Written as DNA, the CDR3 is TGTGCTAGTGGTTTGGTATATCGGGCGGGAGAGTCCAAAAACATTCAGTACTTC.

The chain is built from TRBV4-1 and TRBJ2-7; tentative D call: TRBD1 (6 bases). The length of the CDR3 is 16 residues. Looked up from germline, CDR1 is MGHRA and CDR2 is YSYEKL. Trimming removed 4 bases at V and 0 bases at J, with 16 bases between. The CDR3 nucleotides are TGCGCCAGCAGCCGAATAGCGCAGGGGAGCTCCTACGAGCAGTACTTC. It translates to CASSRIAQGSSYEQYF.

This chain links TRBV5-5 with TRBJ2-7; D gene uncertain. Germline CDR1 SGHKS, CDR2 YYEKEE (reference sequence). The CDR3 runs to 12 residues. Trimming took 2 bases from V and 5 from J, leaving 8 bases between them. The CDR3 protein is CASSFSGNEQYF. In DNA form, the CDR3 reads TGTGCCAGCAGCTTCTCCGGTAACGAGCAGTACTTC.

This clone has a single count. The V gene is TRBV10-1, the J gene TRBJ1-1; 7 nucleotides agree with TRBD1. Per germline, CDR1 WNHNN and CDR2 SYGVQD (reference sequence). Losses at the gene ends were 4 bases for V and 0 bases for J; bases not matched to a gene: 20. The CDR3 sequence is 20 residues long. CDR3 in DNA: TGCGCCAGCAGTGCCACCCCGTTTTTCGGGACAGATTTCATGAACACTGAAGCTTTCTTT. It specifies CASSATPFFGTDFMNTEAFF.

The rearrangement joins TRBV7-9 to TRBJ2-3; D unclear. Germline CDR1 reads SEHNR; CDR2 reads FQNEAQ (reference sequence). CDR3 size: 14 residues. Trimming removed 3 bases from V and 2 bases from J, with 9 bases in between. CDR3 coding DNA: TGTGCCAGCAGCTTCAGTGTTTACACAGATACGCAGTATTTT. Amino acids: CASSFSVYTDTQYF.

The chain employs TRBV4-1 and TRBJ1-5; D ambiguous. Germline lookup yields CDR1 MGHRA and CDR2 YSYEKL. The length of the CDR3 is 15 residues. V lost 1 base and J lost 2, with 9 bases in between. The CDR3 sequence: CASSQASLRNQPQHF. The CDR3 coding sequence is TGCGCCAGCAGCCAAGCTTCGCTCCGCAATCAGCCCCAGCATTTT.

The chain is built from TRBV10-3 and TRBJ2-2; D unresolved. Trimming removed 4 bases from V and 0 bases from J, with 9 bases in between. The CDR3 contains 15 residues. Germline CDR1 ENHRY, CDR2 SYGVKD. DNA for the CDR3: TGTGCCATCAGTGCGTCCCAAACGAACACCGGGGAGCTGTTTTTT. This codes for CAISASQTNTGELFF.

This chain joins TRBV5-4 and TRBJ2-7; TRBD2 matches at 7 bases. This CDR3 contains 15 residues. After removal of 1 base from V and 0 bases from J, the junction contained 4 bases not matched to a gene. CDR1 is SGHNT and CDR2 is YYREEE in the germline V gene (reference sequence). CDR3 region: CASSLSGDRSYEQYF. Here the CDR3 DNA reads TGTGCCAGCAGCTTGAGCGGGGACCGCTCCTACGAGCAGTACTTC.

V and J are TRBV14 and TRBJ2-2, with D unclear. Trimming removed 0 bases at V and 8 bases at J, with 16 bases between. This CDR3 has 16 amino acids. Germline-derived CDR1 and CDR2 are SGHDN and FVKESK. CDR3 region: CASSQESQALDGELFF. CDR3 DNA: TGTGCCAGCAGCCAAGAGTCTCAGGCGCTTGATGGGGAGCTGTTTTTT.

The chain is built from TRBV6-5 and TRBJ2-7; TRBD1 is a possible D gene (6 bases). This CDR3 has 16 amino acids. Per the germline V gene, CDR1 is MNHEY and CDR2 is SVGAGI. With 0 bases removed from V and 7 bases from J, the gap between germline ends came to 19 bases. The CDR3 is CASSYSGGGGMGEQYF. CDR3 coding DNA: TGTGCCAGCAGTTACTCTGGGGGCGGAGGTATGGGGGAGCAGTACTTC.

The rearrangement joins TRBV28 to TRBJ2-1; 8 bases are shared with TRBD1. This CDR3 region has 16 residues. V lost 2 bases to trimming and J lost 6 bases; unmatched junction nucleotides: 9. Germline assignment: CDR1 MDHEN and CDR2 SYDVKM. The CDR3 spells CASSLAAAGGLNEQFF. Written as DNA, the CDR3 is TGTGCCAGCAGTTTAGCGGCGGCAGGGGGCCTCAATGAGCAGTTCTTC.

This chain joins TRBV5-1 and TRBJ1-2, with 9 nucleotides matching TRBD1. The V gene end was trimmed by 4 bases and the J gene end by 3 bases; junction bases not matched to a gene: 10. The CDR3 consists of 16 residues. Germline CDR1 reads SGHRS; CDR2 reads YFSETQ. For the CDR3, the DNA is TGCGCCAGCAGCCCAAGGACAGGGGAAAACTACTATGGCTACACCTTC. This sequence encodes CASSPRTGENYYGYTF.

The chain joins TRBV10-3 to TRBJ1-1; TRBD1 matches 10 bases. CDR3 length: 14 amino acids. Per the germline V gene, CDR1 is ENHRY and CDR2 is SYGVKD. Trimming took 6 bases from V and 6 from J; bases not matched to a gene: 7. Here the CDR3 DNA reads TGTGCCATCAGGCTGACAGGGGGCGATTCTGAAGCTTTCTTT. Its translation: CAIRLTGGDSEAFF.

To note about this clone: Other DNA sequences in the sample encode the same CDR3. V gene TRBV28 combines with J gene TRBJ2-7; TRBD1 matches at 11 bases. Per germline, CDR1 MDHEN and CDR2 SYDVKM. The CDR3 has 13 residues. V shed 8 bases and J 5 bases; nucleotides not matched to a gene: 5. CDR3 nucleotide sequence: TGTGCCAGCCGTCGGACAGGGGGCAACGAGCAGTACTTC. Amino acid sequence: CASRRTGGNEQYF.

The rearrangement links TRBV6-1 to TRBJ1-3; tentatively, D is TRBD1 (5 bases). V lost 10 bases to trimming and J lost 4 bases, with 17 bases between them. The germline V gene has CDR1 MNHNS and CDR2 SASEGT. This CDR3 comprises 14 residues. In DNA, the CDR3 is TGTGCCAACCCCAGGGATTGGGAGGGAAACACCATATATTTT. Its translation: CANPRDWEGNTIYF.

The chain has TRBV7-2 and TRBJ1-1, with no clear D. The CDR3 sequence is 15 residues long. The V end lost 4 bases, the J end lost 0 bases, and 12 bases lay between the germline ends. CDR1 is SGHTA, CDR2 FQGNSA, per germline. This CDR3 is CASSSARRMNTEAFF. The CDR3 bases are TGTGCCAGCAGCTCAGCTCGGAGGATGAACACTGAAGCTTTCTTT.

The V and J genes are TRBV30 and TRBJ2-7; the D gene is possibly TRBD2 (6 bases). This CDR3 is 12 amino acids long. From germline, CDR1 is GTSNPN and CDR2 SVGIG (reference sequence). Trimming removed 2 bases from V and 6 bases from J, with 11 bases in between. This CDR3 is CAWSLSGPEQYF. The CDR3 nucleotides read TGTGCCTGGAGTCTCAGCGGGCCCGAGCAGTACTTC.

This clone was seen just once. This chain connects TRBV7-9 to TRBJ2-5; D remains ambiguous. V lost 4 bases, J lost 5 bases, and 14 bases lay in between. CDR1 is SEHNR and CDR2 is FQNEAQ in the germline V gene (reference sequence). CDR3 size: 14 residues. The CDR3 region is CASSSRLLTETQYF. The CDR3, as DNA: TGTGCCAGCAGCTCTAGACTGTTAACTGAGACCCAGTACTTC.